The entry below describes one T cell receptor beta chain. Its antigen remains unidentified. CDR1 and CDR2 from the germline V gene are GTSNPN and SVGIG (reference sequence). CDR3 size: 12 residues. The PCR contained 60 Vbeta and 13 Jbeta primers. Some clones are missing from TCRdb's copy, which holds only in-frame ones; the method was immunoSEQ multiplex PCR. Altogether roughly 180,000 clones are present, 70% to 80% being singletons, with the ten largest covering around 1.5%. This entry is derived from a study of cytomegalovirus exposure and HLA in healthy donors. Study-wide results and caveats: In all likelihood, a cluster of highly shared sequence variants was a sequencing artifact.

Sequencing was done on a sample of PBMCs. The rearrangement links TRBV30 to TRBJ2-2, with D tentatively TRBD1 (5 bases). The source is a man aged 18 to 30 in good health and CMV-seronegative. The CDR3 region is CQGLANTGELFF. The CDR3 nucleotides are TGTCAGGGTCTCGCGAACACCGGGGAGCTGTTTTTT.